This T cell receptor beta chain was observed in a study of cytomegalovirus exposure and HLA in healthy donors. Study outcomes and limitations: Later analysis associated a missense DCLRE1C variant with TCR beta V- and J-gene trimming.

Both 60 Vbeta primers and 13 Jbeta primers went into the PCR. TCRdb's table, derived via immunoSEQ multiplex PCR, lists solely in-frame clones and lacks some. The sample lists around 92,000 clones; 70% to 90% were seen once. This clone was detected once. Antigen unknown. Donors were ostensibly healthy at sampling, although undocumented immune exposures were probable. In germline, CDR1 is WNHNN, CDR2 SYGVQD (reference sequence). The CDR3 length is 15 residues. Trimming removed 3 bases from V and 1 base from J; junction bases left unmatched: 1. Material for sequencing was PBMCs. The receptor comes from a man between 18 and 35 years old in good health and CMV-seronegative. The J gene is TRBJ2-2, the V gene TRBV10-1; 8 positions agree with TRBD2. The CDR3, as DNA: TGCGCCAGCAGTGAAACTAGCGGGAACACCGGGGAGCTGTTTTTT. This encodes CASSETSGNTGELFF.